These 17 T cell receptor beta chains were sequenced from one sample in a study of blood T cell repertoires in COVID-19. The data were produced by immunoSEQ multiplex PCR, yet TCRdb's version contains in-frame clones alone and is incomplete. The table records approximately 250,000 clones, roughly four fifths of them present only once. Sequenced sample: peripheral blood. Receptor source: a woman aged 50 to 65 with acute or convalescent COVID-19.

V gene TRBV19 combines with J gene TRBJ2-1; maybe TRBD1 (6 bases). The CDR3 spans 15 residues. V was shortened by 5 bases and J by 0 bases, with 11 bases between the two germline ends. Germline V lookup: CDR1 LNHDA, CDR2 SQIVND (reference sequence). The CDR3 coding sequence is TGTGCCAGTAGTGTGCAGGGGAGCTCCTACAATGAGCAGTTCTTC. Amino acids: CASSVQGSSYNEQFF.

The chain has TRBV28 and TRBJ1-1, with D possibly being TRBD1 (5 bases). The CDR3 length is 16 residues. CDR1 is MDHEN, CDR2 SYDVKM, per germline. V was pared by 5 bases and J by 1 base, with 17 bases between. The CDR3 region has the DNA TGTGCCAGCAGTCCGTTACGGGGGATCCAGAACACTGAAGCTTTCTTT. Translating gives CASSPLRGIQNTEAFF. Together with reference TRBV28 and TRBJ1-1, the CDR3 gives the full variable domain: DVKVTQSSRYLVKRTGEKVFLECVQDMDHENMFWYRQDPGLGLRLIYFSYDVKMKEKGDIPEGYSVSREKKERFSLILESASTNQTSMYLCASSPLRGIQNTEAFFGQGTRLTVV.

The CDR3 DNA reads TGTGCCAGCAGCTTCACAGGGGAGGATCAGCCCCAGCATTTT. This gives the protein CASSFTGEDQPQHF. The J gene is TRBJ1-5, the V gene TRBV7-9, with TRBD1 matching 7 bases. V dropped 3 bases and J dropped 5; count of bases not matched to a gene: 4. The germline V gene encodes CDR1 SEHNR and CDR2 FQNEAQ (reference sequence). This CDR3 is 14 amino acids long. The full variable domain, its missing parts supplied by reference TRBV7-9 and TRBJ1-5, is DTGVSQNPRHKITKRGQNVTFRCDPISEHNRLYWYRQTLGQGPEFLTYFQNEAQLEKSRLLSDRFSAERPKGSFSTLEIQRTEQGDSAMYLCASSFTGEDQPQHFGDGTRLSIL.

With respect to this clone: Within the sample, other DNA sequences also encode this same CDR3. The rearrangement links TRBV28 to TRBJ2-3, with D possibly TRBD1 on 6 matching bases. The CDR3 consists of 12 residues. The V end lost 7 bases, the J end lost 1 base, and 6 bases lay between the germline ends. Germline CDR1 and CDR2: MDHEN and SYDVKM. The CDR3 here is CASTGGTDTQYF. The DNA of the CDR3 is TGTGCCAGCACAGGGGGCACAGATACGCAGTATTTT.

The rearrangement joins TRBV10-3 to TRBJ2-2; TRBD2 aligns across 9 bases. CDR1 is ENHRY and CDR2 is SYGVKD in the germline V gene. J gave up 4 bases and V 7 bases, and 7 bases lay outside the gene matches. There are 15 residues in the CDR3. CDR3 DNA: TGTGCCATCAACCCGGGACTAGCTTTCACCGGGGAGCTGTTTTTT. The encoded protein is CAINPGLAFTGELFF.

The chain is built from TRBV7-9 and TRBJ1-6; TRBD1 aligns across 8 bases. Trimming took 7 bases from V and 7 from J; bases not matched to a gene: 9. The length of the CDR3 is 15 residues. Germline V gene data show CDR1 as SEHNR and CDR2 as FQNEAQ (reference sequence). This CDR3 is CASTKDREENSPLHF. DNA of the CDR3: TGTGCCAGCACTAAGGACAGGGAAGAGAATTCACCCCTCCACTTT.

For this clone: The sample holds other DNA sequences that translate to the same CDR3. The CDR3 nucleotides read TGTGCCAGCAGTTTCTCGGGGAATCAGCCCCAGCATTTT. Amino acids: CASSFSGNQPQHF. The rearrangement joins TRBV12-3 or TRBV12-4 to TRBJ1-5, with D hard to call. The ends were cut back, 3 bases at V and 4 bases at J, with 7 bases in the middle. The CDR3 has 13 amino acids.

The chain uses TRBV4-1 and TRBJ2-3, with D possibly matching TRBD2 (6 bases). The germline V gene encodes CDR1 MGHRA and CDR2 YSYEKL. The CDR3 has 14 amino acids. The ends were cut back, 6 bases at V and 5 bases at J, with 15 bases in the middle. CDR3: CASSGWWREDTQYF. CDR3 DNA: TGCGCCAGCAGTGGATGGTGGAGGGAAGATACGCAGTATTTT.

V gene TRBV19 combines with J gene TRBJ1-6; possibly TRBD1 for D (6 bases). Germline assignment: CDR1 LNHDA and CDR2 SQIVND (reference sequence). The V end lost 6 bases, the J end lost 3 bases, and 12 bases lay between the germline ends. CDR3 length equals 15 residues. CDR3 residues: CASSPRQDYNSPLHF. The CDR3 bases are TGTGCCAGTAGCCCCCGACAGGACTATAATTCACCCCTCCACTTT.

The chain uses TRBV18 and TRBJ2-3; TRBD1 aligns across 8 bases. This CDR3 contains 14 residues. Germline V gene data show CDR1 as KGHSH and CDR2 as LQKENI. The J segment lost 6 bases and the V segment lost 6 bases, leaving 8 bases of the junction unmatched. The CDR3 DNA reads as TGTGCCAGCTCGCTGACAGGGGAAGCGGATACGCAGTATTTT. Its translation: CASSLTGEADTQYF.

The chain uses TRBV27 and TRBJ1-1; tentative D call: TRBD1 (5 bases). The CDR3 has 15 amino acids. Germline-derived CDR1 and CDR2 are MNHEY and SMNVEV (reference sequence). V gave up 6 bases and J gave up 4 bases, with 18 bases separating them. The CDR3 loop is CASRRGGPSGTEAFF. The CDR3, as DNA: TGTGCCAGCAGGCGGGGCGGTCCGTCGGGCACTGAAGCTTTCTTT.

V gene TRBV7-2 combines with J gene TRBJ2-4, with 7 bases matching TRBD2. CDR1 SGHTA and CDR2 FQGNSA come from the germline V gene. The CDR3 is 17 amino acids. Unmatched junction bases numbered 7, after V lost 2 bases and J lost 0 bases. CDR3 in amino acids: CASSLLGGGLAKNIQYF. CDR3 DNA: TGTGCCAGCAGCTTACTTGGCGGGGGATTAGCCAAAAACATTCAGTACTTC.

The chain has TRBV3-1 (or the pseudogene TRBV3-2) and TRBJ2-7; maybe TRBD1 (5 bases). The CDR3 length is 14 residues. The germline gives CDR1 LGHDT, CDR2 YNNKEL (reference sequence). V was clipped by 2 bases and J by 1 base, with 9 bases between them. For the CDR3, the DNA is TGTGCCAGCAGCCAATCTGACAGATCCTACGAGCAGTACTTC. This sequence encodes CASSQSDRSYEQYF.

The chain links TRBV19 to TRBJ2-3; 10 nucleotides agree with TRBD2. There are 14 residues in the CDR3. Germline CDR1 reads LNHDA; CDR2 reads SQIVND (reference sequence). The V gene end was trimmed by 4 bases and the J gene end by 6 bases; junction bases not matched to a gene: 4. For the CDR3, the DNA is TGTGCCAGTAGTACTAGCGGGAGTCGGGATACGCAGTATTTT. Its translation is CASSTSGSRDTQYF. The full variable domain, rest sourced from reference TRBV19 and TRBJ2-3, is DGGITQSPKYLFRKEGQNVTLSCEQNLNHDAMYWYRQDPGQGLRLIYYSQIVNDFQKGDIAEGYSVSREKKESFPLTVTSAQKNPTAFYLCASSTSGSRDTQYFGPGTRLTVL.

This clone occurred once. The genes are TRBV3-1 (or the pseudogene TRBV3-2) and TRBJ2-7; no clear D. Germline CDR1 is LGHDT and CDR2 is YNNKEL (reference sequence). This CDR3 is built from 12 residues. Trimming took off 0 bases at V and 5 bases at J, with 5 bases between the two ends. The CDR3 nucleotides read TGTGCCAGCAGCCAAGATTTCGACGAGCAGTACTTC. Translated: CASSQDFDEQYF.

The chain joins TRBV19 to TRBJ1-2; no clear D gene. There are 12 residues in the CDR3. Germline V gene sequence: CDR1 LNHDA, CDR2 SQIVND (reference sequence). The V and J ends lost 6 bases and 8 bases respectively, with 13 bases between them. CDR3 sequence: CASSRSGGGYTF. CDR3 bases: TGTGCCAGTAGCCGGTCCGGCGGCGGCTACACCTTC.

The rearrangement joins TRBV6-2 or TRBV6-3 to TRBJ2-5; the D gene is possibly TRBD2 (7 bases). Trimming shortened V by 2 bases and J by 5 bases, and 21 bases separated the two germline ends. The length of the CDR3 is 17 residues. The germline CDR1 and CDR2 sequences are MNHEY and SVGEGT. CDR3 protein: CASSYRFGGGQLETQYF. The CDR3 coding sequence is TGTGCCAGCAGTTACCGTTTTGGGGGGGGGCAATTGGAGACCCAGTACTTC.